The 15 T cell receptor beta chains in this list originate from one sample, sequenced in a study of human T cells and chemical hapten exposure. Time point described: patch test 3, about 24 weeks after DPC sensitization. Documented treatment: therapeutic diphenylcyclopropenone sensitization with weekly scalp DPC. TCRdb independently ran MiXCR on the RACE reads; one entry per CDR3 protein. The profile shows under 130,000 distinct CDR3 sequences, under 40% of them singletons. Sequences were derived from whole blood, sampled in connection with sensitization to the hapten diphenylcyclopropenone (DPC). All receptors come from a man between 40 and 49 years old with alopecia areata. Some clones in this sample may be carry-over from other donors' samples.

The chain carries TRBV4-3 and TRBJ2-3; D call uncertain. Trimming shortened V by 1 base and J by 1 base, and 12 bases separated the two germline ends. This CDR3 spans 16 amino acids. Germline values: CDR1 LGHNA, CDR2 YSLEER. The CDR3 spells CASSQVTGKGTDTQYF. The DNA for the CDR3 is TGCGCCAGCAGCCAAGTAACGGGTAAGGGCACAGATACGCAGTATTTT.

The DNA of the CDR3 is TGTGCCAGCAGGAGAGTAGGGCGTGGCGTATTACCGGGCACAGATACGCAGTATTTT. Residues: CASRRVGRGVLPGTDTQYF. The chain combines TRBV7-2 with TRBJ2-3; D call uncertain. V lost 6 bases to trimming and J lost 1 base, with 26 bases between them. Germline loops: CDR1 SGHTA, CDR2 FQGNSA. This CDR3 spans 19 amino acids.

CDR3 coding DNA: TGTGCCACCAGTGATTTTATACGAGATACGCAGTATTTT. Translating gives CATSDFIRDTQYF. The chain combines TRBV24-1 with TRBJ2-3; no definite D call. The germline V and J ends were trimmed by 1 base and 5 bases, with 6 bases remaining between them. The CDR3 extends over 13 amino acids. CDR1 is KGHDR, CDR2 SFDVKD, per germline.

V is TRBV28 and J is TRBJ1-5; D remains unclear. The CDR3 length is 14 residues. The V end lost 3 bases, the J end lost 1 base, and 7 bases lay between the germline ends. Germline loops: CDR1 MDHEN, CDR2 SYDVKM. CDR3 DNA sequence: TGTGCCAGCAGTTTTCCGGGGAGCAATCAGCCCCAGCATTTT. It translates to CASSFPGSNQPQHF.

This clonotype appeared a few times. J is TRBJ1-5 and V is TRBV3-1; D unclear. CDR3 length equals 12 residues. The germline gives CDR1 LGHDT, CDR2 YNNKEL (reference sequence). The V end lost 2 bases, the J end lost 4 bases, and 3 bases lay between the germline ends. The CDR3 spells CASSQTNQPQHF. The CDR3 DNA reads as TGTGCCAGCAGCCAAACAAATCAGCCCCAGCATTTT.

This chain uses TRBV12-3 or TRBV12-4 with TRBJ1-4; a possible D gene is TRBD1 (5 bases). V was shortened by 6 bases and J by 4 bases, with 15 bases between the two germline ends. The CDR3 has 15 residues. The CDR3 reads CASSPSGRDNEKLFF. CDR3 DNA sequence: TGTGCCAGCAGCCCTTCTGGCAGGGATAATGAAAAACTGTTTTTT.

This clonotype was recorded a few times. The V gene is TRBV9, the J gene TRBJ2-7; D is ambiguous. Trimming removed 1 base from V and 2 bases from J, with 10 bases in between. The germline V gene has CDR1 SGDLS and CDR2 YYNGEE. This CDR3 contains 14 residues. Written as DNA, the CDR3 is TGTGCCAGCAGCGTATCCCTTGGCCCCTACGAGCAGTACTTC. It encodes CASSVSLGPYEQYF.

This clonotype was seen a handful of times. This rearrangement joins TRBV24-1 to TRBJ2-6, with a possible D match to TRBD2 (5 bases). V was trimmed by 3 bases and J by 0 bases, leaving 8 bases between them. The germline V gene has CDR1 KGHDR and CDR2 SFDVKD. The CDR3 loop spans 16 amino acids. CDR3 DNA: TGTGCCACCAGTGATAGGAGGAGCTCTGGGGCCAACGTCCTGACTTTC. Its protein product is CATSDRRSSGANVLTF.

CDR3: CASSSALSGGLHEQFF. In DNA, the CDR3 is TGTGCCAGCAGTTCCGCCCTTAGCGGGGGTTTACACGAGCAGTTCTTC. This chain uses TRBV27 with TRBJ2-1; 9 bases agree with TRBD2. The CDR3 consists of 16 residues. The germline V gene has CDR1 MNHEY and CDR2 SMNVEV (reference sequence). V was pared by 4 bases and J by 10 bases, with 14 bases of the junction left unmatched.

This clonotype has a single count. CDR3: CASSVEGSGRSGELFF. Written as DNA, the CDR3 is TGTGCCAGCAGCGTAGAGGGTAGCGGGAGGTCCGGGGAGCTGTTTTTT. The rearrangement joins TRBV9 to TRBJ2-2; 10 nucleotides line up with TRBD2. The germline V gene has CDR1 SGDLS and CDR2 YYNGEE. This CDR3 contains 16 residues. V shed 0 bases and J 6 bases; nucleotides not matched to a gene: 5.

The chain combines TRBV28 with TRBJ1-5; the match to TRBD1 covers 10 bases. CDR3 size: 15 residues. Germline V gene lookup returns CDR1 MDHEN and CDR2 SYDVKM. The J segment lost 7 bases and the V segment lost 4 bases, leaving 7 bases of the junction unmatched. The DNA of the CDR3 is TGTGCCAGCAGTTCGGGGACAGGGGTCTACCAGCCCCAGCATTTT. Translating gives CASSSGTGVYQPQHF.

This chain uses TRBV7-8 with TRBJ2-7; TRBD2 aligns across 8 bases. V dropped 3 bases and J dropped 3; count of bases not matched to a gene: 10. The germline CDR1 and CDR2 sequences are SGHVS and FQNEAQ. The CDR3 spans 16 residues. CDR3 in amino acids: CASSLDGLAKYYEQYF. The CDR3 nucleotides are TGTGCCAGCAGCTTGGACGGACTAGCCAAGTACTACGAGCAGTACTTC.

The V and J genes are TRBV6-5 and TRBJ1-6, with D tentatively TRBD1 (5 bases). The germline gives CDR1 MNHEY, CDR2 SVGAGI. V was shortened by 1 base and J by 0 bases, with 10 bases between the two germline ends. The CDR3 loop spans 17 amino acids. The CDR3 here is CASSYFSGSSYNSPLHF. In DNA form, the CDR3 reads TGTGCCAGCAGTTACTTCTCAGGGAGCTCCTATAATTCACCCCTCCACTTT.

This clonotype is classed as medium-sized. V gene TRBV5-1 combines with J gene TRBJ2-1; the match to TRBD1 covers 7 bases. Germline V gene data show CDR1 as SGHRS and CDR2 as YFSETQ. Germline trimming cut 3 bases from V and 8 bases from J; bases unmatched to any gene: 8. The CDR3 is 14 residues long. The CDR3 nucleotides are TGCGCCAGCAGCTCACACAGGGGAACGGATGAGCAGTTCTTC. Encoded protein: CASSSHRGTDEQFF.

J is TRBJ1-1 and V is TRBV12-3 or TRBV12-4, with a weak D call TRBD1 (5 bases). Between the trimmed V and J ends, which lost 3 bases and 3 bases, there was a span of 11 bases. The CDR3 is 14 residues long. In DNA, the CDR3 is TGTGCCAGCAGTTTCGGACTGGGGCACACTGAAGCTTTCTTT. It encodes CASSFGLGHTEAFF.